The 29 T cell receptor beta chains reported below all come from one sample, sequenced in a study of cytomegalovirus exposure and HLA in healthy donors. Primers: 60 Vbeta forward and 13 Jbeta reverse. Data came from immunoSEQ multiplex PCR; TCRdb stores just in-frame clones and leaves some out. The top ten hold around 20% of the sample, which has over 90,000 clones, 65% to 85% seen once. The sequenced sample was PBMCs. These TCRs come from a woman aged 60-75 years in good health and CMV-seropositive.

V is TRBV6-6 and J is TRBJ1-3; D remains ambiguous. This CDR3 contains 11 residues. Germline V gene lookup returns CDR1 MNHNY and CDR2 SVGAGI (reference sequence). V dropped 5 bases and J dropped 3 bases, with 2 bases sitting between them. CDR3 sequence (DNA): TGTGCCAGCAGTCGTGGAAACACCATATATTTT. This encodes CASSRGNTIYF.

The rearrangement joins TRBV7-9 to TRBJ1-1, with D maybe TRBD1 (6 bases). The CDR3 loop spans 14 amino acids. Trimming stripped 4 bases from V and 3 bases from J, with 12 bases between. Germline CDR1 and CDR2: SEHNR and FQNEAQ (reference sequence). CDR3: CASSSLGGYTEAFF. CDR3 coding DNA: TGTGCCAGCAGCTCGTTAGGGGGATACACTGAAGCTTTCTTT.

The V call is TRBV5-4, the J call TRBJ2-1, with TRBD2 matching over 10 bases. The CDR3 covers 14 residues. From germline, CDR1 is SGHNT and CDR2 YYREEE (reference sequence). The ends lost 3 bases at V and 4 bases at J; junction bases unmatched: 1. CDR3 nucleotide sequence: TGTGCCAGCAGCTGGACTAGCGGTTACAATGAGCAGTTCTTC. Translated, it gives CASSWTSGYNEQFF.

The chain joins TRBV5-4 to TRBJ2-3; D is possibly TRBD2 (6 bases). Germline V lookup: CDR1 SGHNT, CDR2 YYREEE (reference sequence). The CDR3 consists of 16 residues. The ends were cut back, 2 bases at V and 1 base at J, with 14 bases in the middle. The CDR3 reads CASSFSGSYRTDTQYF. The CDR3 DNA sequence: TGTGCCAGCAGCTTTTCCGGGAGCTACCGCACAGATACGCAGTATTTT. The full variable domain, completed using reference TRBV5-4 and TRBJ2-3, is ETGVTQSPTHLIKTRGQQVTLRCSSQSGHNTVSWYQQALGQGPQFIFQYYREEENGRGNFPPRFSGLQFPNYSSELNVNALELDDSALYLCASSFSGSYRTDTQYFGPGTRLTVL.

V is TRBV7-2 and J is TRBJ2-1; TRBD2 matches 7 bases. The germline V gene encodes CDR1 SGHTA and CDR2 FQGNSA. The J segment lost 7 bases and the V segment lost 3 bases, leaving 9 bases of the junction unmatched. The CDR3 has 15 amino acids. CDR3 residues: CASSLGPEAGNEQFF. In DNA form, the CDR3 reads TGTGCCAGCAGCTTGGGGCCCGAAGCGGGGAATGAGCAGTTCTTC.

The rearrangement uses TRBV5-1 and TRBJ1-1, with 10 bases that match TRBD1. Germline V lookup: CDR1 SGHRS, CDR2 YFSETQ. The J segment lost 7 bases and the V segment lost 2 bases, leaving 5 bases of the junction unmatched. This CDR3 has 14 amino acids. The CDR3 spells CASSLDGTGVEAFF. For the CDR3, the DNA is TGCGCCAGCAGCTTAGACGGGACAGGGGTTGAAGCTTTCTTT.

The rearrangement joins TRBV5-4 to TRBJ2-2, with 7 bases fitting TRBD2. This CDR3 has 16 residues. V shed 0 bases, J shed 5 bases, and the junction held 7 bases outside the gene matches. CDR1 is SGHNT and CDR2 is YYREEE in the germline V gene (reference sequence). The CDR3 loop is CASSLEGGTITGELFF. In DNA, the CDR3 is TGTGCCAGCAGCTTGGAGGGAGGGACCATAACCGGGGAGCTGTTTTTT.

The rearrangement uses TRBV28 and TRBJ2-7; 9 bases map to TRBD1. Germline values: CDR1 MDHEN, CDR2 SYDVKM. The CDR3 is 12 amino acids. V gave up 5 bases and J gave up 6 bases; unmatched junction bases: 2. In nucleotides, the CDR3 is TGTGCCAGCAGTACAGGGGGCAGCGAGCAGTACTTC. Translating it yields CASSTGGSEQYF.

This clone is a singleton in its sample. V usage is TRBV27 and J usage is TRBJ2-1; possible D gene TRBD1, 6 bases. Germline V gives CDR1 MNHEY, CDR2 SMNVEV (reference sequence). The ends were cut back, 2 bases at V and 4 bases at J, with 9 bases in the middle. The CDR3 sequence is 14 residues long. CDR3 loop: CASSLNREYNEQFF. The CDR3 coding sequence is TGTGCCAGCAGTTTAAACAGGGAGTACAATGAGCAGTTCTTC.

This clone was observed a few times. The chain is built from TRBV6-1 and TRBJ2-5, with D possibly TRBD2 on 6 matching bases. CDR1 and CDR2 from the germline V gene are MNHNS and SASEGT. Trimming cost V 6 bases and J 4 bases, with 9 bases left between them. The CDR3 is made up of 12 amino acids. The CDR3 loop reads CASSLEGETQYF. The CDR3 DNA reads TGTGCCAGCAGCCTGGAGGGAGAGACCCAGTACTTC.

The chain employs TRBV5-6 and TRBJ2-7; 7 bases are shared with TRBD1. V trimming: 4 bases; J trimming: 0 bases; junction bases outside the gene matches: 7. Germline V gives CDR1 SGHDT, CDR2 YYEEEE. CDR3 length: 15 residues. The CDR3 reads CASSNRQGSSYEQYF. DNA of the CDR3: TGTGCCAGCAGCAACCGACAGGGAAGCTCCTACGAGCAGTACTTC.

The J gene is TRBJ1-3, the V gene TRBV19; weak D call: TRBD1 (5 bases). CDR1 and CDR2 from the germline V gene are LNHDA and SQIVND (reference sequence). The CDR3 runs to 14 residues. Deletions cut 5 bases from V and 2 bases from J, with 10 bases between. The CDR3 spells CASSEQGTGNTIYF. The CDR3 bases are TGTGCCAGTAGTGAGCAGGGTACTGGAAACACCATATATTTT.

This clone occurred once. The J gene is TRBJ2-1, the V gene TRBV5-1; 10 positions match TRBD1. V trimming: 6 bases; J trimming: 10 bases; junction bases outside the gene matches: 10. CDR1 and CDR2 from the germline V gene are SGHRS and YFSETQ. This CDR3 contains 14 residues. The CDR3 DNA reads TGCGCCAGCACCACGACAGGGGGCTCAATGGAGCAGTTCTTC. It yields the protein CASTTTGGSMEQFF.

The chain has TRBV5-1 and TRBJ2-2; TRBD1 is a possible D gene (6 bases). Germline-derived CDR1 and CDR2 are SGHRS and YFSETQ. The CDR3 extends over 17 amino acids. Trimming pared 4 bases from V and 4 bases from J, leaving 20 bases between. The CDR3, as DNA: TGCGCCAGCAGCAGCAACAGGGCTGGATTAGGCACCGGGGAGCTGTTTTTT. Protein sequence: CASSSNRAGLGTGELFF.

This sequence joins TRBV7-8 and TRBJ2-2, with 8 positions matching TRBD1. Per the germline V gene, CDR1 is SGHVS and CDR2 is FQNEAQ. The CDR3 spans 17 residues. V shed 1 base, J shed 5 bases, and the junction held 9 bases outside the gene matches. CDR3 DNA: TGTGCCAGCAGCTTAGTGAGCAGGGGGCTGGGTACCGGGGAGCTGTTTTTT. Protein product: CASSLVSRGLGTGELFF.

Points on this clone: Mismatch with germline at one junction end may stem from a read error. The chain joins TRBV7-9 to TRBJ2-3, with D perhaps matching TRBD1 (6 bases). The CDR3 has 12 residues. CDR1 and CDR2 from the germline V gene are SEHNR and FQNEAQ (reference sequence). DNA of the CDR3: TGTTCCAGCAGCTTAAGGGGGGATACGCAGTATTTT. This encodes CSSSLRGDTQYF.

The chain employs TRBV18 and TRBJ1-4; D is ambiguous. CDR1 and CDR2 from the germline V gene are KGHSH and LQKENI. The CDR3 sequence is 14 residues long. V was trimmed by 2 bases and J by 0 bases, leaving 4 bases between them. CDR3 sequence: CASSPVTTNEKLFF. CDR3 in DNA: TGTGCCAGCTCACCAGTAACAACTAATGAAAAACTGTTTTTT.

The chain couples TRBV27 to TRBJ2-7, with no clear D. V was shortened by 5 bases and J by 6 bases, with 20 bases between the two germline ends. CDR3 length: 15 residues. Germline V gives CDR1 MNHEY, CDR2 SMNVEV (reference sequence). The DNA of the CDR3 is TGTGCCAGCAGTCCAACCCTGAAGTACCTGAGCGAGCAGTACTTC. Its translation: CASSPTLKYLSEQYF.

The chain couples TRBV6-5 to TRBJ1-2; 8 positions match TRBD1. V lost 6 bases and J lost 0; bases outside the gene matches: 3. Germline CDR1 and CDR2: MNHEY and SVGAGI. This CDR3 contains 14 residues. The CDR3 DNA sequence: TGTGCCAGCAGGCGACAGGGGTCTAACTATGGCTACACCTTC. Protein: CASRRQGSNYGYTF.

This clone was detected once. V usage is TRBV6-5 and J usage is TRBJ2-3; D is possibly TRBD2 (6 bases). V lost 2 bases to trimming and J lost 6 bases, with 12 bases between them. The CDR3 has 14 amino acids. Germline V gene lookup returns CDR1 MNHEY and CDR2 SVGAGI. CDR3 region: CASSYAGTEDTQYF. The CDR3, as DNA: TGTGCCAGCAGTTACGCAGGGACTGAGGATACGCAGTATTTT.

The chain is built from TRBV18 and TRBJ2-7; perhaps TRBD2 as D (6 bases). Germline assignment: CDR1 KGHSH and CDR2 LQKENI. With 0 bases removed from V and 7 bases from J, the gap between germline ends came to 13 bases. The CDR3 runs 14 residues. The DNA of the CDR3 is TGTGCCAGCTCACCACCCACGGGAGTAGGAGAGCAGTACTTC. It is translated as CASSPPTGVGEQYF.

This clone was counted a few times. The rearrangement uses TRBV4-1 and TRBJ1-5; no reliable D call. V was cut by 4 bases and J by 7 bases, with 17 bases left in between. CDR1 MGHRA and CDR2 YSYEKL come from the germline V gene. The CDR3 runs to 15 residues. The CDR3 DNA is TGCGCCAGCAGCCGAACGCGTAGTTCGGGGCAGCCCCAGCATTTT. Translated: CASSRTRSSGQPQHF.

The chain links TRBV6-1 to TRBJ2-6; D is uncertain. The V and J ends lost 8 bases and 1 base respectively, with 6 bases between them. The germline V gene has CDR1 MNHNS and CDR2 SASEGT. The length of the CDR3 is 13 residues. The CDR3 here is CASQRSGANVLTF. CDR3 sequence (DNA): TGTGCCAGCCAGAGGTCTGGGGCCAACGTCCTGACTTTC.

The chain recombines TRBV6-6 with TRBJ2-2; TRBD2 agrees at 13 bases. The CDR3 extends over 16 amino acids. CDR1 and CDR2 from the germline V gene are MNHNY and SVGAGI (reference sequence). V was clipped by 6 bases and J by 5 bases; unmatched bases: 6. The CDR3 DNA reads TGTGCCAGCAGCCGACTAGCGGGAGGAAGGACCGGGGAGCTGTTTTTT. This encodes CASSRLAGGRTGELFF.

This clone was observed a handful of times. This rearrangement joins TRBV10-2 to TRBJ2-7; 7 bases are a match to TRBD2. There are 14 residues in the CDR3. Germline V gene data show CDR1 as WSHSY and CDR2 as SAAADI. Trimming cost V 5 bases and J 4 bases; bases outside gene matches: 8. The chain's CDR3 is CASSWRERTYEQYF. CDR3 coding DNA: TGCGCCAGCAGTTGGCGGGAGAGAACGTACGAGCAGTACTTC.

The V gene is TRBV11-1, the J gene TRBJ2-1, with TRBD1 matching 7 bases. The germline CDR1 and CDR2 sequences are SGHAT and FQDESV (reference sequence). CDR3 length: 15 amino acids. With 5 bases clipped from V and 5 bases from J, the junction kept 9 bases outside the gene matches. For the CDR3, the DNA is TGTGCCAGCAGCCAGGGACAGCTGACGGACAATGAGCAGTTCTTC. Amino acids: CASSQGQLTDNEQFF.

V gene TRBV7-3 combines with J gene TRBJ1-1; the D is unclear. There are 15 residues in the CDR3. V gave up 2 bases and J gave up 6 bases, with 16 bases separating them. Looked up from germline, CDR1 is SGHTA and CDR2 is FQGTGA. CDR3 DNA: TGTGCCAGCAGCTTATTGGAGGAGGGTCTGTCTGAAGCTTTCTTT. This codes for CASSLLEEGLSEAFF.

V is TRBV6-5 and J is TRBJ2-5, with D uncertain. V lost 4 bases, J lost 4 bases, and 4 bases lay in between. The germline gives CDR1 MNHEY, CDR2 SVGAGI. The CDR3 covers 11 residues. CDR3 DNA sequence: TGTGCCAGCAGTTCCTTAGAGACCCAGTACTTC. The encoded protein is CASSSLETQYF.

The rearrangement joins TRBV6-6 to TRBJ2-5; 7 bases align to TRBD1. The J call may be faulty, since TRBJ2-7 better matches the DNA end. The CDR3 runs to 14 residues. Germline loops: CDR1 MNHNY, CDR2 SVGAGI (reference sequence). Written as DNA, the CDR3 is TGTGCCAGCACCCCGACAGGGTTAAGGTACGAGCAGTACTTC. Protein product: CASTPTGLRYEQYF.